These T cell receptor beta chains were read from a single sample in a study of cytomegalovirus exposure and HLA in healthy donors. Assay used: immunoSEQ multiplex PCR; TCRdb lists only in-frame clones, some missing. The sample records over 100,000 clones, roughly 63% being singletons. Sequencing used PBMCs. These TCRs come from a woman in her 70s in good health and CMV-seropositive. CDR3s leave out the opening cysteine and the closing phenylalanine or tryptophan. Clone size is not always given. Where it is, it says once, few, many or a class for expanded clones.

j_call: TRBJ1-1; clone_size: -; v_call: TRBV27; cdr3_aa: ASSLEGQRRTSRVSTEAF
j_call: TRBJ2-7; clone_size: -; v_call: TRBV10-3; cdr3_aa: AISESSYEQY
j_call: TRBJ1-1; clone_size: -; v_call: TRBV15; cdr3_aa: ATSRDLSNTEAF
j_call: TRBJ1-1; clone_size: once; v_call: TRBV30; cdr3_aa: AWSPQGATEAF
j_call: TRBJ1-2; clone_size: -; v_call: TRBV4-3; cdr3_aa: ASSQVGTSANYGYT
j_call: TRBJ1-6; clone_size: -; v_call: TRBV6-5; cdr3_aa: ASSYENRGNSPLH
j_call: TRBJ1-2; clone_size: -; v_call: TRBV30; cdr3_aa: AWREQGSLGYT
j_call: TRBJ2-3; clone_size: -; v_call: TRBV25-1; cdr3_aa: ASSEWNRGSGDTQY
j_call: TRBJ1-5; clone_size: -; v_call: TRBV12-5; cdr3_aa: ASGLVPLARVEGGWNNQPQH
j_call: TRBJ1-2; clone_size: -; v_call: TRBV2; cdr3_aa: ASREREGYYGYT
j_call: TRBJ2-1; clone_size: -; v_call: TRBV5-5; cdr3_aa: ASSLRLALNNEQF
j_call: TRBJ1-4; clone_size: few; v_call: TRBV5-6; cdr3_aa: ASSLQGAPTNEKLF
j_call: TRBJ2-1; clone_size: few; v_call: TRBV18; cdr3_aa: ASSPDMYEQF
j_call: TRBJ1-1; clone_size: -; v_call: TRBV6-5; cdr3_aa: ASRSGGWNTEAF
j_call: TRBJ2-3; clone_size: few; v_call: TRBV7-2; cdr3_aa: ASSLKRSGGTDTQY
j_call: TRBJ2-3; clone_size: once; v_call: TRBV2; cdr3_aa: ASSEVGGDTQY
j_call: TRBJ2-3; clone_size: few; v_call: TRBV4-1; cdr3_aa: ASSQGGVSTDTQY
j_call: TRBJ1-1; clone_size: -; v_call: TRBV6-5; cdr3_aa: ASSSQTGTMNTEAF
j_call: TRBJ1-3; clone_size: -; v_call: TRBV6-5; cdr3_aa: ASSPGLIPGNTIY
j_call: TRBJ1-1; clone_size: -; v_call: TRBV5-1; cdr3_aa: ASRGGGNTEAF
j_call: TRBJ1-1; clone_size: -; v_call: TRBV20-1; cdr3_aa: SASKEVKAF
j_call: TRBJ1-2; clone_size: -; v_call: TRBV30; cdr3_aa: AWSATGSGGYT
j_call: TRBJ1-2; clone_size: -; v_call: TRBV7-2; cdr3_aa: ASSLDFGQGYGYT
j_call: TRBJ2-1; clone_size: -; v_call: TRBV4-1; cdr3_aa: ASSQAGLQSYNEQF